The sequence of this TCR beta chain was determined in a study of regulatory T cells in long-lasting Graves disease. General study results and limits: With a small sample size, accuracy may have been reduced.

The authors built TCR beta libraries using iRepertoire HTBI primers and Arm-PCR of CDR3 regions. In the authors' workflow: Samples revealed around 56 TRBV and roughly 15 TRBJ segments. MiXCR, applied by TCRdb to the multiplex PCR reads, yields one record per CDR3 protein. The V and J calls reflect TCRdb's pipeline rather than the authors' work. The top ten hold more than 35% of the sample, which has about 300,000 distinct CDR3 sequences, 15% to 20% seen once. Time point noted: newly diagnosed GD, antithyroid drugs for less than 3 months. The TCR library used RNA extracted from PBMCs. About this clonotype: Its specificity is unknown.

The CDR3 totals 14 residues. V lost 5 bases and J lost 4, with 12 bases in between. This chain connects TRBV12-3 or TRBV12-4 to TRBJ2-1; D is possibly TRBD2 (5 bases). The TCR originated in a female donor with Graves disease. The sample in question was peripheral blood mononuclear cells (PBMCs), obtained at new diagnosis, from a patient treated with antithyroid drugs. CDR3 DNA: TGTGCCAGCAGTGAAGGACTGGAGTACAATGAGCAGTTCTTC. This sequence encodes CASSEGLEYNEQFF.